This is a list of T cell receptor beta chains from one sample in a study of T-cell reconstitution after alpha-beta-depleted transplantation in children. One entry per CDR3 protein results from TCRdb running MiXCR on the PCR reads. Among approximately 500,000 distinct CDR3 sequences listed, 8% to 11% were seen once. The input for sequencing was PBMCs, taken before TCRalphabeta/CD19-depleted stem cell transplant. The origin of the receptors is a child aged 2-15 years with inherited bone marrow failure, due to receive a stem cell transplant. CDR3s include the opening cysteine and the closing phenylalanine or tryptophan. The D gene is left open where the match is weak. Clone size is given for some rows only: seen once, a few or many times, or a class if the clone is expanded.

j_gene: TRBJ2-7
abundance: few
v_gene: TRBV6-1
d_gene: TRBD2
CDR3aa: CASSPYHPGTSRYF
CDR3nt: TGTGCCAGCAGTCCTTACCACCCCGGGACTAGTAGGTACTTC

j_gene: TRBJ2-7
abundance: many
v_gene: TRBV14
d_gene: NA
CDR3aa: CASSHPNTGTMNYEQYF
CDR3nt: TGTGCCAGCAGCCATCCTAATACCGGGACCATGAACTACGAGCAGTACTTC

j_gene: TRBJ2-3
abundance: NA
v_gene: TRBV20-1
d_gene: TRBD2
CDR3aa: CSAGLAGNTDTQYF
CDR3nt: TGCAGCGCTGGTCTAGCGGGGAACACAGATACGCAGTATTTT

j_gene: TRBJ2-7
abundance: NA
v_gene: TRBV20-1
d_gene: NA
CDR3aa: CSVERSVHEQYF
CDR3nt: TGCAGTGTGGAAAGATCGGTCCACGAGCAGTACTTC

j_gene: TRBJ2-7
abundance: many
v_gene: TRBV7-9
d_gene: TRBD2
CDR3aa: CASSFLAGVNEQYF
CDR3nt: TGTGCCAGCAGCTTTCTAGCGGGAGTTAACGAGCAGTACTTC

j_gene: TRBJ1-1
abundance: NA
v_gene: TRBV10-3
d_gene: TRBD1
CDR3aa: CAISERGTGNTEAFF
CDR3nt: TGTGCCATCAGTGAGCGGGGGACAGGGAACACTGAAGCTTTCTTT

j_gene: TRBJ2-1
abundance: many
v_gene: TRBV7-8
d_gene: NA
CDR3aa: CASTTTGPYNEQFF
CDR3nt: TGTGCCAGCACAACTACAGGGCCCTACAATGAGCAGTTCTTC

j_gene: TRBJ1-1
abundance: many
v_gene: TRBV28
d_gene: NA
CDR3aa: CATLGGVANTEAFF
CDR3nt: TGTGCCACCCTTGGGGGGGTAGCGAACACTGAAGCTTTCTTT

j_gene: TRBJ2-2
abundance: many
v_gene: TRBV29-1
d_gene: TRBD2
CDR3aa: CSGGGGRGTGELFF
CDR3nt: TGCAGCGGTGGTGGCGGGAGGGGCACCGGGGAGCTGTTTTTT

j_gene: TRBJ2-1
abundance: many
v_gene: TRBV6-6
d_gene: NA
CDR3aa: CASSYPLEQFF
CDR3nt: TGTGCCAGCAGTTACCCCCTTGAGCAGTTCTTC

j_gene: TRBJ2-7
abundance: many
v_gene: TRBV7-6
d_gene: NA
CDR3aa: CASSLEMSSYEQYF
CDR3nt: TGTGCCAGCAGCTTAGAGATGAGCTCCTACGAGCAGTACTTC

j_gene: TRBJ2-3
abundance: many
v_gene: TRBV5-6
d_gene: NA
CDR3aa: CASSLVQTDTQYF
CDR3nt: TGTGCCAGCAGCTTGGTGCAAACAGATACGCAGTATTTT

j_gene: TRBJ1-1
abundance: NA
v_gene: TRBV12-3/TRBV12-4
d_gene: NA
CDR3aa: CASSFLQGKSTEAFF
CDR3nt: TGTGCCAGCAGTTTTCTCCAGGGCAAGAGCACTGAAGCTTTCTTT

j_gene: TRBJ1-2
abundance: few
v_gene: TRBV12-3/TRBV12-4
d_gene: NA
CDR3aa: CASSQNDPTGGYTF
CDR3nt: TGTGCCAGCAGCCAAAACGATCCTACCGGTGGCTACACCTTC

j_gene: TRBJ2-5
abundance: many
v_gene: TRBV10-3
d_gene: NA
CDR3aa: CAISEPQETQYF
CDR3nt: TGTGCCATCAGTGAGCCCCAAGAGACCCAGTACTTC

j_gene: TRBJ2-1
abundance: many
v_gene: TRBV5-1
d_gene: TRBD1
CDR3aa: CARGTGVRPYNEQFF
CDR3nt: TGCGCCAGGGGGACAGGGGTGCGCCCCTACAATGAGCAGTTCTTC

j_gene: TRBJ2-3
abundance: many
v_gene: TRBV9
d_gene: NA
CDR3aa: CASSVLTSTDTQYF
CDR3nt: TGTGCCAGCAGCGTGCTAACCAGCACAGATACGCAGTATTTT

j_gene: TRBJ2-7
abundance: NA
v_gene: TRBV20-1
d_gene: NA
CDR3aa: CSARRDSQTYEQYF
CDR3nt: TGCAGTGCTAGACGTGACTCACAGACCTACGAGCAGTACTTC

j_gene: TRBJ2-3
abundance: few
v_gene: TRBV12-3/TRBV12-4
d_gene: TRBD2
CDR3aa: CASSRLAESDTQYF
CDR3nt: TGTGCCAGCAGCCGACTAGCGGAGAGTGATACGCAGTATTTT

j_gene: TRBJ2-2
abundance: few
v_gene: TRBV5-4
d_gene: TRBD2
CDR3aa: CASSLVAGGPGTGELFF
CDR3nt: TGTGCCAGCAGCTTGGTAGCGGGAGGGCCGGGCACCGGGGAGCTGTTTTTT

j_gene: TRBJ2-1
abundance: many
v_gene: TRBV5-5
d_gene: NA
CDR3aa: CASSLIRDNEQFF
CDR3nt: TGTGCCAGCAGTCTAATCCGGGACAATGAGCAGTTCTTC

j_gene: TRBJ2-1
abundance: many
v_gene: TRBV5-6
d_gene: NA
CDR3aa: CASSGTYNEQFF
CDR3nt: TGTGCCAGCAGCGGCACATACAATGAGCAGTTCTTC

j_gene: TRBJ2-7
abundance: many
v_gene: TRBV18
d_gene: NA
CDR3aa: CASSLGHTTYEQYF
CDR3nt: TGTGCCAGCTCCCTGGGGCATACTACCTACGAGCAGTACTTC

j_gene: TRBJ1-4
abundance: many
v_gene: TRBV24-1
d_gene: NA
CDR3aa: CAATGADFGLFF
CDR3nt: TGTGCCGCCACCGGGGCTGATTTCGGACTGTTTTTT

j_gene: TRBJ2-1
abundance: many
v_gene: TRBV7-9
d_gene: TRBD1
CDR3aa: CASSFTIRDRNEQFF
CDR3nt: TGTGCCAGCAGCTTTACTATCCGGGACAGGAATGAGCAGTTCTTC

j_gene: TRBJ2-7
abundance: many
v_gene: TRBV4-3
d_gene: NA
CDR3aa: CASSQDMWGGRTYEQYF
CDR3nt: TGCGCCAGCAGCCAAGATATGTGGGGGGGCAGGACCTACGAGCAGTACTTC

j_gene: TRBJ2-1
abundance: NA
v_gene: TRBV11-2
d_gene: TRBD1
CDR3aa: CASSAPRQGKVEQFF
CDR3nt: TGTGCCAGCAGCGCACCACGACAGGGGAAGGTTGAGCAGTTCTTC

j_gene: TRBJ1-2
abundance: many
v_gene: TRBV29-1
d_gene: TRBD1
CDR3aa: CSVRDSYGYTF
CDR3nt: TGCAGCGTCCGGGACAGCTATGGCTACACCTTC

j_gene: TRBJ2-1
abundance: few
v_gene: TRBV28
d_gene: NA
CDR3aa: CASSSGEWRGTYNEQFF
CDR3nt: TGTGCCAGCAGCTCAGGCGAGTGGCGGGGTACCTACAATGAGCAGTTCTTC

j_gene: TRBJ2-1
abundance: NA
v_gene: TRBV4-3
d_gene: NA
CDR3aa: CASSQGAGLGNEQFF
CDR3nt: TGCGCCAGCAGCCAAGGGGCAGGGTTGGGAAATGAGCAGTTCTTC

j_gene: TRBJ1-1
abundance: few
v_gene: TRBV30
d_gene: TRBD1
CDR3aa: CAWTDRGNTEAFF
CDR3nt: TGTGCCTGGACCGACAGGGGGAACACTGAAGCTTTCTTT

j_gene: TRBJ2-7
abundance: many
v_gene: TRBV7-9
d_gene: TRBD2
CDR3aa: CASSVGSSGNEQYF
CDR3nt: TGTGCCAGCAGCGTAGGCTCTAGCGGGAACGAGCAGTACTTC

j_gene: TRBJ1-2
abundance: many
v_gene: TRBV9
d_gene: NA
CDR3aa: CASSAPRGGYTF
CDR3nt: TGTGCCAGCAGCGCGCCCCGGGGAGGCTACACCTTC

j_gene: TRBJ2-4
abundance: many
v_gene: TRBV5-4
d_gene: NA
CDR3aa: CASSWVGAGQNIQYF
CDR3nt: TGTGCCAGCAGCTGGGTGGGGGCGGGTCAAAACATTCAGTACTTC

j_gene: TRBJ2-5
abundance: NA
v_gene: TRBV20-1
d_gene: NA
CDR3aa: CSASPPHRAETQYF
CDR3nt: TGCAGTGCTAGCCCCCCCCACAGGGCAGAGACCCAGTACTTC

j_gene: TRBJ2-2
abundance: many
v_gene: TRBV28
d_gene: TRBD2
CDR3aa: CASSLFLTSGRWTGELFF
CDR3nt: TGTGCCAGCAGTTTATTTCTGACTAGCGGGAGATGGACCGGGGAGCTGTTTTTT

j_gene: TRBJ2-3
abundance: many
v_gene: TRBV10-2
d_gene: NA
CDR3aa: CASIERSGRDTQYF
CDR3nt: TGCGCCAGCATTGAGAGGAGCGGAAGAGATACGCAGTATTTT

j_gene: TRBJ2-1
abundance: few
v_gene: TRBV4-3
d_gene: TRBD2
CDR3aa: CASSQPGLAGGSGLYNEQFF
CDR3nt: TGCGCCAGCAGCCAACCGGGACTAGCGGGAGGTAGTGGTCTCTACAATGAGCAGTTCTTC

j_gene: TRBJ2-3
abundance: NA
v_gene: TRBV7-2
d_gene: TRBD2
CDR3aa: CASSPTSGPTDTQYF
CDR3nt: TGTGCCAGCAGCCCGACTAGCGGGCCCACAGATACGCAGTATTTT

j_gene: TRBJ1-2
abundance: many
v_gene: TRBV4-1
d_gene: TRBD1
CDR3aa: CASSQRDRDNYGYTF
CDR3nt: TGCGCCAGCAGTCAAAGGGACAGGGATAACTATGGCTACACCTTC

j_gene: TRBJ2-7
abundance: many
v_gene: TRBV28
d_gene: NA
CDR3aa: CATRDVGDEQYF
CDR3nt: TGTGCCACCAGGGACGTCGGGGACGAGCAGTACTTC

j_gene: TRBJ1-1
abundance: few
v_gene: TRBV27
d_gene: NA
CDR3aa: CASGSGTTLNTEAFF
CDR3nt: TGTGCCAGCGGCTCCGGGACCACCTTGAACACTGAAGCTTTCTTT

j_gene: TRBJ2-1
abundance: many
v_gene: TRBV12-3/TRBV12-4
d_gene: NA
CDR3aa: CASSPRPRAAYNEQFF
CDR3nt: TGTGCCAGCAGTCCTCGACCCAGAGCGGCCTACAATGAGCAGTTCTTC

j_gene: TRBJ1-5
abundance: NA
v_gene: TRBV12-3/TRBV12-4
d_gene: NA
CDR3aa: CASSLGGTGYQPQHF
CDR3nt: TGTGCCAGCAGTTTAGGAGGAACAGGCTATCAGCCCCAGCATTTT

j_gene: TRBJ1-2
abundance: many
v_gene: TRBV9
d_gene: NA
CDR3aa: CASSSNRVSNYGYTF
CDR3nt: TGTGCCAGCAGCTCGAACAGGGTATCTAACTATGGCTACACCTTC

j_gene: TRBJ2-4
abundance: many
v_gene: TRBV20-1
d_gene: TRBD1
CDR3aa: CSPRDFGTGENIQYF
CDR3nt: TGCAGTCCTAGAGATTTCGGGACAGGTGAAAACATTCAGTACTTC

j_gene: TRBJ1-4
abundance: few
v_gene: TRBV7-9
d_gene: NA
CDR3aa: CASSLGWGASEKLFF
CDR3nt: TGTGCCAGCAGCTTAGGATGGGGCGCGAGTGAAAAACTGTTTTTT

j_gene: TRBJ2-1
abundance: NA
v_gene: TRBV5-2
d_gene: NA
CDR3aa: CAMAPGTISIYNEQFF
CDR3nt: TGTGCCATGGCCCCCGGGACTATCTCTATCTACAATGAGCAGTTCTTC

j_gene: TRBJ1-3
abundance: few
v_gene: TRBV10-3
d_gene: TRBD1
CDR3aa: CAISGTNHQGARGNTIYF
CDR3nt: TGTGCCATCAGTGGGACGAATCATCAGGGGGCGCGAGGAAACACCATATATTTT

j_gene: TRBJ1-4
abundance: many
v_gene: TRBV18
d_gene: NA
CDR3aa: CASSGGEKLFF
CDR3nt: TGTGCCAGCTCCGGAGGCGAAAAACTGTTTTTT

j_gene: TRBJ2-2
abundance: NA
v_gene: TRBV6-1
d_gene: NA
CDR3aa: CASSRTGSTGELFF
CDR3nt: TGTGCCAGCAGTCGCACAGGGTCTACCGGGGAGCTGTTTTTT

j_gene: TRBJ1-6
abundance: many
v_gene: TRBV6-5
d_gene: TRBD1
CDR3aa: CASGGQGDSPLHF
CDR3nt: TGTGCCAGCGGAGGACAGGGGGACTCACCCCTCCACTTT

j_gene: TRBJ2-1
abundance: NA
v_gene: TRBV27
d_gene: TRBD1
CDR3aa: CASSLGTGGISYNEQFF
CDR3nt: TGTGCCAGCAGTCTCGGGACAGGGGGCATTTCCTACAATGAGCAGTTCTTC

j_gene: TRBJ2-7
abundance: few
v_gene: TRBV27
d_gene: TRBD2
CDR3aa: CASRPAGVAYEQYF
CDR3nt: TGTGCCAGCAGACCAGCGGGAGTGGCCTACGAGCAGTACTTC

j_gene: TRBJ2-5
abundance: NA
v_gene: TRBV28
d_gene: NA
CDR3aa: CASRSPFVTGMETQYF
CDR3nt: TGTGCCAGCAGGTCCCCTTTCGTTACAGGGATGGAGACCCAGTACTTC